These T cell receptor beta chains were read from a single sample in a study of T cells after yellow fever vaccination. One entry per CDR3 protein results from TCRdb running MiXCR on the 5' RACE reads. The profile shows around 250,000 distinct CDR3 sequences, about 7.1% of them singletons. The sample in question was CD4+ T cells sorted from PBMCs, obtained 15 days after the yellow fever booster vaccination. The receptors here all came from a man aged 25 to 45 who received the YFV17D yellow fever vaccine. The CDR3 runs from the conserved cysteine through the conserved F or W. A D gene is named only where the DNA matches it firmly. Where a row states a size, it is once, few, many or the class of an expanded clone; other rows omit it.

many | . | TRBJ2-3 | TRBV10-3 | TGTGCCATCAGTTCCCCCTTATGGAGAAGCACAGATACGCAGTATTTT | CAISSPLWRSTDTQYF
many | . | TRBJ2-4 | TRBV10-3 | TGTGCCATCAGTGCTAATTGGGAGCTCCTAGCCAAAAACATTCAGTACTTC | CAISANWELLAKNIQYF
few | TRBD1 | TRBJ2-1 | TRBV14 | TGTGCCAGCAGCCAGATGGACCGGGACAGCAATGAGCAGTTCTTC | CASSQMDRDSNEQFF
many | . | TRBJ1-6 | TRBV20-1 | TGCAGTGCTAGACCTACAGGAAATTCACCCCTCCACTTT | CSARPTGNSPLHF
. | . | TRBJ2-5 | TRBV15 | TGTGCCACCAGCAGAGGTGGGGGAGAGGAGACCCAGTACTTC | CATSRGGGEETQYF
few | . | TRBJ1-4 | TRBV21-1 | TGTGCCAGCAGCGGGGGGGGACAGGGGAATGAAAAACTGTTTTTT | CASSGGGQGNEKLFF
. | TRBD1 | TRBJ2-5 | TRBV19 | TGTGCCAGTAGTAGGATCCGGGACAGGGGACGGGAGACCCAGTACTTC | CASSRIRDRGRETQYF
. | TRBD2 | TRBJ2-1 | TRBV5-5 | TGTGCCAGCAGCTTGGGACTAGCGGGTGGGGGTGATGAGCAGTTCTTC | CASSLGLAGGGDEQFF
many | . | TRBJ1-2 | TRBV11-3 | TGTGCCAGCAGCTTAATTGGTACCTTCCGGGGCTATGGCTACACCTTC | CASSLIGTFRGYGYTF
. | TRBD2 | TRBJ2-3 | TRBV3-1 | TGTGCCAGCAGCGGACTAGCGGGAGCGAGCACAGATACGCAGTATTTT | CASSGLAGASTDTQYF
. | TRBD2 | TRBJ2-7 | TRBV5-1 | TGCGCCAGCAGCTTGGACCTATCTAGCGGGGTCCCCTACGAGCAGTACTTC | CASSLDLSSGVPYEQYF
. | . | TRBJ2-5 | TRBV29-1 | TGCAGCGTTGAAGAGTTTGCTAGCGCCGAGACCCAGTACTTC | CSVEEFASAETQYF
few | . | TRBJ2-4 | TRBV7-2 | TGTGCCAGCAGCTTAGGGCCGGGAATGGGAGCCAAAAACATTCAGTACTTC | CASSLGPGMGAKNIQYF
few | TRBD1 | TRBJ1-2 | TRBV30 | TGTGCCTGGAGTACAGAAGGGGGCGCGGTTGATGGCTACACCTTC | CAWSTEGGAVDGYTF
few | . | TRBJ2-5 | TRBV3-1 | TGTGCCAGCAGCCCGGTATACGAGCCTAGGGGGTCGACCCAGTACTTC | CASSPVYEPRGSTQYF
. | . | TRBJ2-2 | TRBV5-6 | TGTGCCAGCAGTAGGATGGGCAGGACACGAACCGGGGAGCTGTTTTTT | CASSRMGRTRTGELFF
. | . | TRBJ1-2 | TRBV7-8 | TGTGCCAGCAGCTTAGCGTACCAGGGAAGTTACTTC | CASSLAYQGSYF
few | TRBD1 | TRBJ1-1 | TRBV27 | TGTGCCAGCGAAATAGGACCCGGGACAGGGACTCAGTGCACTGAAGCTTTCTTT | CASEIGPGTGTQCTEAFF
. | . | TRBJ2-2 | TRBV29-1 | TGCAGCGTTAAAAGGGGGTTGGAGCTGTTTTTT | CSVKRGLELFF
few | . | TRBJ2-7 | TRBV4-3 | TGCGCCAGCAGCCCGCTGTTATACGAGCAGTACTTC | CASSPLLYEQYF
. | TRBD2 | TRBJ2-1 | TRBV28 | TGTGCCAGCAGTTTAGGGGGGGTGCAGTTCTTC | CASSLGGVQFF
. | TRBD1 | TRBJ2-1 | TRBV6-5 | TGTGCCAGCAGTTACGAGTCAGGGGGCAAGCCCAATGAGCAGTTCTTC | CASSYESGGKPNEQFF
. | . | TRBJ2-3 | TRBV7-9 | TGTGCCAGCAGCTTAGCGGGACTCCTTGCCTTAAATACGCAGTATTTT | CASSLAGLLALNTQYF
many | TRBD1 | TRBJ2-5 | TRBV18 | TGTGCCAGCTCACGACAGGGGCTGGAGACCCAGTACTTC | CASSRQGLETQYF
. | . | TRBJ2-7 | TRBV5-1 | TGCGCCAGCAGCGCTGGACTACCGAACTACGAGCAGTACTTC | CASSAGLPNYEQYF
many | . | TRBJ2-3 | TRBV5-4 | TGTGCCAGCAGCTTGACTGCTAGCACAGATACGCAGTATTTT | CASSLTASTDTQYF
many | TRBD2 | TRBJ2-3 | TRBV20-1 | TGCAGTGCTAGAGATGCCAGCGGGAGTCCAGATACGCAGTATTTT | CSARDASGSPDTQYF
. | TRBD1 | TRBJ1-2 | TRBV5-1 | TGCGCCAGCAGCTTGGACCAGGGGGCGATCTATGGCTACACCTTC | CASSLDQGAIYGYTF
. | . | TRBJ1-2 | TRBV20-1 | TGCAGTGCTAGTAAGGACGTGAAGGGTGGCTACACCTTC | CSASKDVKGGYTF
. | . | TRBJ1-1 | TRBV20-1 | TGCAGTGCTAGGGGGAATATGAACACTGAAGCTTTCTTT | CSARGNMNTEAFF
. | . | TRBJ1-1 | TRBV20-1 | TGCAGTGCTAGAGAAACCGGGAAGGGCACTGAAGCTTTCTTT | CSARETGKGTEAFF
few | TRBD1 | TRBJ2-2 | TRBV4-2 | TGTGCCAGCAGCCAAGAGGACAGGGGAGGGCTGTTTTTT | CASSQEDRGGLFF
many | . | TRBJ2-3 | TRBV12-5 | TGTGCTAGTGGTTTGGTAGGGTATACGCAGTATTTT | CASGLVGYTQYF
many | . | TRBJ2-6 | TRBV12-3/TRBV12-4 | TGTGCCAGCAGTTTAAAGCGGTGGGCCAACGTCCTGACTTTC | CASSLKRWANVLTF
. | . | TRBJ2-1 | TRBV6-5 | TGTGCCAGCAGTTCGTGGCCCAATGAGCAGTTCTTC | CASSSWPNEQFF
few | . | TRBJ2-3 | TRBV7-2 | TGTGCCAGCAGCTTTCTATATGGGAACGGGTATTTT | CASSFLYGNGYF
many | . | TRBJ1-1 | TRBV12-3/TRBV12-4 | TGTGCCAGCATCGCAGGACAGATGAACACTGAAGCTTTCTTT | CASIAGQMNTEAFF
. | . | TRBJ2-1 | TRBV19 | TGTGCCAGTAGTTTCCGGGACTCCTACAATGAGCAGTTCTTC | CASSFRDSYNEQFF
few | TRBD2 | TRBJ2-1 | TRBV5-6 | TGTGCCAGCAGCCGGACCGGGACTAGTTATGAGCAGTTCTTC | CASSRTGTSYEQFF
. | . | TRBJ2-3 | TRBV20-1 | TGCAGTGCTAGAGATTCCCCCATAGATACGCAGTATTTT | CSARDSPIDTQYF
few | TRBD1 | TRBJ2-1 | TRBV29-1 | TGCAGCGTTGTTCGAAGGGGGCGCCGCGATGAGCAGTTCTTC | CSVVRRGRRDEQFF
. | TRBD1 | TRBJ1-2 | TRBV7-8 | TGTGCCAGCAGCGCCCGGGACAGTTGGTATGGCTACACCTTC | CASSARDSWYGYTF
. | . | TRBJ2-1 | TRBV6-5 | TGTGCCAGCAGTTACGGGACCGTCGGGACTAATGAGCAGTTCTTC | CASSYGTVGTNEQFF
. | . | TRBJ2-5 | TRBV19 | TGTGCCAGTAGTATCGTCGCAGCAGCGGAGACCCAGTACTTC | CASSIVAAAETQYF
many | . | TRBJ2-7 | TRBV4-3 | TGCGCCAGCAGCCAGAGGATAGCGGTCTCCTACGAGCAGTACTTC | CASSQRIAVSYEQYF
few | TRBD2 | TRBJ2-5 | TRBV9 | TGTGCCAGCAGCGGGTTAGCGGGAGCCCAAGAGACCCAGTACTTC | CASSGLAGAQETQYF
few | . | TRBJ2-3 | TRBV5-5 | TGTGCCAGCAGCTTTCTCGGGACTAGCACAGATACGCAGTATTTT | CASSFLGTSTDTQYF
few | . | TRBJ2-2 | TRBV20-1 | TGCAGTCCTAGGGGGGGGTCCACCGGGGAGCTGTTTTTT | CSPRGGSTGELFF
many | . | TRBJ2-7 | TRBV5-6 | TGTGCCAGCAGCCTTGGGCCTGCAGGGAACTACGAGCAGTACTTC | CASSLGPAGNYEQYF
. | TRBD1 | TRBJ1-3 | TRBV5-3 | TGTGCCAGCAGCGTAGGACAGGCGGACAGCACCATATATTTT | CASSVGQADSTIYF
few | . | TRBJ2-7 | TRBV21-1 | TGTGCCAGCAGCAAGGGTAGCGGGACCTTCTCCTACGAGCAGTACTTC | CASSKGSGTFSYEQYF
many | TRBD1 | TRBJ2-5 | TRBV7-3 | TGTGCCAGCAGCCCGCAGGGGGCCCAAGAGACCCAGTACTTC | CASSPQGAQETQYF
few | . | TRBJ2-5 | TRBV18 | TGTGCCAGCTCACCACCAGGGCGGTGGGAGACCCAGTACTTC | CASSPPGRWETQYF
. | . | TRBJ2-4 | TRBV12-3/TRBV12-4 | TGTGCCAGCAGTTTAGAGGGGCGGGGAGCCAAAAACATTCAGTACTTC | CASSLEGRGAKNIQYF